What follows are 9 T cell receptor beta chains derived from one specimen sequenced in a study of technical replicates of blood from several donors (dated by TCRdb to 2016 to 2017). The receptor library was made with the immunoSEQ multiplex PCR assay. TCRdb mirrors the immuneACCESS table, restricted to in-frame sequences. Some clones are absent from its copies; in checked studies, under half trace to an unresolved V gene, and the reason for the others is unknown. For this sample there are about 73,000 clones; 90% to 95% appear just once. The ten largest account for about 4.7% of the sample. Sequenced material: PBMCs. These receptors originate from a human donor in good health. Some clones in this sample may be carry-over from other donors' samples.

The V gene is TRBV18, the J gene TRBJ1-2; the D gene is possibly TRBD1 (6 bases). Trimming took off 0 bases at V and 7 bases at J, with 12 bases between the two ends. The CDR3 totals 14 residues. Germline V CDR1 and CDR2: KGHSH, LQKENI. CDR3 sequence (DNA): TGTGCCAGCTCACCACCCGCCAGGGGACCTGGCTACACCTTC. This translates into CASSPPARGPGYTF.

This clone was counted between two and nine times. This chain uses TRBV5-6 with TRBJ1-1, with TRBD1 matching over 7 bases. The junction had 7 bases not matched to a gene; V was cut back by 4 bases and J by 10 bases. The germline gives CDR1 SGHDT, CDR2 YYEEEE. CDR3 length: 12 amino acids. The CDR3 loop reads CASSPGTAGAFF. The CDR3 DNA sequence: TGTGCCAGCAGCCCGGGGACAGCTGGAGCTTTCTTT. The full variable domain, completed using reference TRBV5-6 and TRBJ1-1, is DAGVTQSPTHLIKTRGQQVTLRCSPKSGHDTVSWYQQALGQGPQFIFQYYEEEERQRGNFPDRFSGHQFPNYSSELNVNALLLGDSALYLCASSPGTAGAFFGQGTRLTVV.

V is TRBV30 and J is TRBJ2-7; 9 nucleotides match TRBD1. Germline trimming cut 0 bases from V and 7 bases from J; bases unmatched to any gene: 13. Germline V gene sequence: CDR1 GTSNPN, CDR2 SVGIG (reference sequence). The CDR3 extends over 16 amino acids. For the CDR3, the DNA is TGTGCCTGGAGTGTCCCCTCAGCACAGGGGGCGGGAGAGCAGTACTTC. Translation gives CAWSVPSAQGAGEQYF.

The chain employs TRBV4-3 and TRBJ2-5; no clear D gene. Germline lookup yields CDR1 LGHNA and CDR2 YSLEER. CDR3 length: 16 amino acids. V lost 0 bases, J lost 3 bases, and 14 bases lay in between. In DNA, the CDR3 is TGCGCCAGCAGCCAAGAACAGAAACCGAAAAAAGAGACCCAGTACTTC. It encodes CASSQEQKPKKETQYF.

This clone has just one count. This sequence joins TRBV6-5 and TRBJ2-1, with 7 bases that match TRBD2. Germline trimming cut 6 bases from V and 6 bases from J; bases unmatched to any gene: 8. The CDR3 spans 14 residues. Germline CDR1 MNHEY, CDR2 SVGAGI. The CDR3 here is CASRQGRGFNEQFF. Written as DNA, the CDR3 is TGTGCCAGCAGACAAGGGCGGGGGTTCAATGAGCAGTTCTTC.

V gene TRBV5-5 combines with J gene TRBJ1-1; 7 positions match TRBD1. The trim removed 2 bases at V and 5 bases at J, leaving 6 bases unmatched. The CDR3 has 14 residues. From germline, CDR1 is SGHKS and CDR2 YYEKEE (reference sequence). In DNA form, the CDR3 reads TGTGCCAGCAGCTTATGGAACAGGGGAACTGAAGCTTTCTTT. Translation: CASSLWNRGTEAFF.

J is TRBJ2-5 and V is TRBV5-6; D not certain. The CDR3 totals 11 residues. Germline V gene data show CDR1 as SGHDT and CDR2 as YYEEEE. V lost 2 bases to trimming and J lost 5 bases, with 4 bases between them. The CDR3 protein is CASSFRETQYF. The CDR3 bases are TGTGCCAGCAGCTTTCGGGAGACCCAGTACTTC.

The chain has TRBV2 and TRBJ2-2; 11 bases are shared with TRBD2. Germline V CDR1 and CDR2: SNHLY, FYNNEI. The trim removed 7 bases at V and 5 bases at J, leaving 6 bases unmatched. CDR3 length: 15 residues. The CDR3 sequence is CASTLAGGSTGELFF. DNA of the CDR3: TGTGCCAGCACCCTAGCGGGAGGAAGTACCGGGGAGCTGTTTTTT.

The chain joins TRBV6-5 to TRBJ2-1, with D possibly TRBD1 on 5 matching bases. The CDR3 runs 12 residues. Trimming removed 2 bases from V and 10 bases from J, with 9 bases in between. Germline CDR1 reads MNHEY; CDR2 reads SVGAGI. The DNA of the CDR3 is TGTGCCAGCAGTTACAGGGGTTTAGAGCAGTTCTTC. Its protein is CASSYRGLEQFF.